The following is a TCR beta chain sequence with its context. Its antigen is still unknown. This CDR3 spans 14 amino acids. Germline lookup yields CDR1 SGHRS and CDR2 YFSETQ. The data belong to a study of CXCR3-negative and CXCR3-positive naive CD8 T cells. General study points: Researchers reported similar TRBV-TRBJ usage in naive CXCR3-negative and CXCR3-positive cells, though memory differed. Memory CD8+ cells had much lower diversity, and both naive subsets had comparably high diversity. Higher TRB CDR3 hydrophobicity marked CXCR3-positive naive cells relative to CXCR3-negative naive cells.

5' RACE with UMI labels generated the TRB cDNA libraries. TCRdb reprocessed the 5' RACE reads, keeping one entry per CDR3 protein, no DNA. Its table records about 120,000 distinct CDR3 sequences. Source material: naive CXCR3+ CD8+ T cells from blood. Specified subset: CD45RO-CCR7+CD27+CD95- naive CD8+ T cells expressing CXCR3 (TNR3+). The source of this sequence is a human donor in good health. Some clones in this sample may be carry-over from other donors' samples. This chain joins TRBV5-1 and TRBJ1-1. The CDR3 reads CASSVQSLNTEAFF.